This entry concerns a single T cell receptor beta chain. Antigen: not known. Diagnosis relied on clinical symptoms, serum thyroxine and TRAb, thyroid ultrasound and orbital computed tomography. V dropped 0 bases and J dropped 0; count of bases not matched to a gene: 1. The CDR3 spans 17 residues. Germline-derived CDR1 and CDR2 are LGHNA and YSLEER. The sample is drawn from a study of T cells in Graves' hyperthyroidism and ophthalmopathy. Study at large: Initial diagnosis, before any treatment, was when peripheral blood was collected.

Amplification targeted TCR beta CDR3 regions from RNA transcripts. With the HTBI primer set, the TCR CDR3 went through a first round of RT-PCR. MiXCR was run by TCRdb on the multiplex PCR reads, yielding one entry per CDR3 protein. The sample lists fewer than 300,000 distinct CDR3 sequences; about 25% were seen once. Study-level findings and limits: Ophthalmopathy prediction by the model preceded onset by a median approximately six months.

This clonotype was obtained from a man in his forties or fifties with Graves' hyperthyroidism that later progressed to Graves' ophthalmopathy. Specimen: blood. The genes are TRBV4-3 and TRBJ2-7, with 14 bases identical to TRBD2. The CDR3 sequence: CASSQDGTSGSSYEQYF. CDR3 nucleotides: TGCGCCAGCAGCCAAGATGGGACTAGCGGGAGCTCCTACGAGCAGTACTTC.